The text below deals with one TCR beta chain. Its antigen remains unknown. Germline V gene sequence: CDR1 SGHTA, CDR2 FQGNSA. CDR3 size: 15 residues. Trimming cost V 5 bases and J 6 bases, with 19 bases left between them. The data were produced by immunoSEQ multiplex PCR, yet TCRdb's version contains in-frame clones alone and is incomplete. Of approximately 130,000 clones listed, approximately 86% were seen once; the top ten hold 8% to 9%. The sample belongs to a study of identifying expanded T cells in peripheral blood. Overall study findings and caveats: Clone count variance between two-week samples rose with total template count. Technical replicates showed about 1.2 changed clones; approximately 2 weeks roughly 16; four weeks 19.

This clonotype was sampled from a person aged 18 to 70 in good health. Material for sequencing was blood. This chain connects TRBV7-2 to TRBJ1-1; possibly TRBD1 for D (5 bases). CDR3 sequence (DNA): TGTGCCAGCAGCCCCCGATCGGGGGGGGAGGCTGAAGCTTTCTTT. Translated: CASSPRSGGEAEAFF.